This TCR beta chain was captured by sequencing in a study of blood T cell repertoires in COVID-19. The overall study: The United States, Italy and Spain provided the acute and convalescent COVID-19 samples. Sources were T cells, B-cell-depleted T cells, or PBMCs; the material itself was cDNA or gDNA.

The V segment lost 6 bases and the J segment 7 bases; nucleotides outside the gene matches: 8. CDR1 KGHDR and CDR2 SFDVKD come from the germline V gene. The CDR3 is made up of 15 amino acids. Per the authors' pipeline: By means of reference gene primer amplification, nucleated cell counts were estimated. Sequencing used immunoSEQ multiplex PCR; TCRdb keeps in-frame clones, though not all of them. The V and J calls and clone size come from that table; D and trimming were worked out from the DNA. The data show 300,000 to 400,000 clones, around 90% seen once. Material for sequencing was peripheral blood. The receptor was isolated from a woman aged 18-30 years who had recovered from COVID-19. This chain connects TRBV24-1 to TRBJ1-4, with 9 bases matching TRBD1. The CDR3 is CATSTSGTGSEKLFF. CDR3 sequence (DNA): TGTGCCACCAGTACCAGCGGGACAGGGAGTGAAAAACTGTTTTTT.